This entry features one T cell receptor (beta chain) sequence. The data were produced by immunoSEQ multiplex PCR, yet TCRdb's version contains in-frame clones alone and is incomplete. The sample includes about 70,000 clones, about nine tenths of them seen just once. This record comes from a study of T cell changes during pregnancy in multiple sclerosis. The CDR3 runs 14 residues. CDR1 and CDR2 (germline): LNHNV, YYDKDF (reference sequence). V was cut by 6 bases and J by 0 bases, with 10 bases left in between. The sequence was collected from a female donor with multiple sclerosis, enrolled in a pregnancy study. This specimen was peripheral blood, taken in the first trimester of pregnancy. The chain links TRBV15 to TRBJ2-3, with D perhaps matching TRBD2 (6 bases). Written as DNA, the CDR3 is TGTGCCACCAGTACCCGGGGGAGCACAGATACGCAGTATTTT. This translates into CATSTRGSTDTQYF.